This TCR beta chain originates from a study of OX40 agonist ivuxolimab in advanced cancers. This clone has a single count. CDR1 is MDHEN, CDR2 SYDVKM, per germline. The CDR3 length is 17 residues. After removal of 6 bases from V and 5 bases from J, the junction contained 15 bases not matched to a gene. Using immunoSEQ multiplex PCR, the repertoire was profiled, and TCRdb retains in-frame clones only, with some absent. This sample has approximately 76,000 clones, with 94% found just once. The genes are TRBV28 and TRBJ2-5, with 10 bases identical to TRBD2. The specimen comprised CD4+ or CD8+ T cells sorted from blood, sampled in a trial of the OX40 agonist ivuxolimab. This TCR derives from an adult with an advanced solid tumor such as melanoma, head and neck, liver or kidney cancer. DNA for the CDR3: TGTGCCAGCAGCCCTCCCCTTCTAGCGGGAGTGGAGGAGACCCAGTACTTC. Translation gives CASSPPLLAGVEETQYF.